A selection of T cell receptor beta chains follows, all from one sample in a study of blood T cell repertoires in COVID-19. Profiling relied on immunoSEQ multiplex PCR, and the TCRdb table lists in-frame clones only, not all of them. In the table there are tens of thousands of clones, about 77% of which are singletons. What was sequenced was peripheral blood. These receptors originate from a human donor in a cohort sampled during active COVID-19. Both conserved end residues are part of each CDR3. The order of the fields is D gene, V gene, clone size, J gene, CDR3 DNA, CDR3 protein. A D gene is named only where the DNA matches it firmly. Size values are once, few and many counts, or a class for expanded clones, and some rows have none.

>-|TRBV9|-|TRBJ1-4
TGTGCCAGCAGCCTCGGTGCAACTAATGAAAAACTGTTTTTT
CASSLGATNEKLFF
>-|TRBV5-1|-|TRBJ1-3
TGCGCCAGCAGCTTGGGGGTAGCGGGAAACACCATATATTTT
CASSLGVAGNTIYF
>-|TRBV5-6|-|TRBJ2-7
TGTGCCAGCAGCTTGGTGCAGGGATACGAGCAGTACTTC
CASSLVQGYEQYF
>TRBD2|TRBV4-2|once|TRBJ2-1
TGTGCCAGCAGCCAAGATACAGCGGGACGCAATGAGCAGTTCTTC
CASSQDTAGRNEQFF
>-|TRBV5-5|-|TRBJ1-2
TGTGCCAGCAGCTTCCAGGCCTATGGCTACACCTTC
CASSFQAYGYTF
>TRBD2|TRBV5-6|-|TRBJ2-1
TGTGCCAGCAGCCGTACTAGCGGGAGGGTAAATGAGCAGTTCTTC
CASSRTSGRVNEQFF
>TRBD2|TRBV9|-|TRBJ2-2
TGTGCCAGCAGCGTAACTCTAGCGGGAGGGGGCACCGGGGAGCTGTTTTTT
CASSVTLAGGGTGELFF
>TRBD1|TRBV18|-|TRBJ2-7
TGTGCCAGCTCAGCCGACCAGGGGGCCTACGAGCAGTACTTC
CASSADQGAYEQYF
>-|TRBV10-2|-|TRBJ1-5
TGCGCCAGCAGCCCCGCGGGGCGGGGGTTGGATCAGCCCCAGCATTTT
CASSPAGRGLDQPQHF
>TRBD2|TRBV14|-|TRBJ2-5
TGTGCCAGCAGTCCCACTAGCGGGGGCCCCGGCGGGACCCAGTACTTC
CASSPTSGGPGGTQYF
>TRBD1|TRBV2|once|TRBJ1-2
TGTGCCAGCAGACCCGGACAGGCGGCCTATGGCTACACCTTC
CASRPGQAAYGYTF
>TRBD2|TRBV7-6|-|TRBJ2-5
TGTGCCAGCAGCTTAAACGCGGGGGACCCGGGGGAGACCCAGTACTTC
CASSLNAGDPGETQYF
>TRBD2|TRBV4-2|-|TRBJ2-3
TGTGCCAGCAGGGCTAGCGGGGGGAATTTATTGCTTAGCACAGATACGCAGTATTTT
CASRASGGNLLLSTDTQYF
>TRBD2|TRBV4-1|few|TRBJ2-5
TGCGCCAGCAGCCAGGAACTAGCGGGGGGGCCTCGGGAGACCCAGTACTTC
CASSQELAGGPRETQYF
>TRBD1|TRBV7-9|-|TRBJ2-1
TGTGCCAGCAGCGGGACAGAAAAATTCTCCTACAATGAGCAGTTCTTC
CASSGTEKFSYNEQFF
>TRBD2|TRBV6-5|-|TRBJ2-3
TGTGCCAGCAGTATCACTAGCGGAGGCACAGATACGCAGTATTTT
CASSITSGGTDTQYF
>TRBD1|TRBV4-1|-|TRBJ2-1
TGCGCCAGCAGCCAAGAAGGGACAGGGTCGAATGAGCAGTTCTTC
CASSQEGTGSNEQFF
>-|TRBV5-6|-|TRBJ1-5
TGTGCCAGCAGCTTGGGGGTGACATATAGCAATCAGCCCCAGCATTTT
CASSLGVTYSNQPQHF
>TRBD1|TRBV6-1|-|TRBJ1-4
TGTGCCAGCAGTGATTGGACAGGGCCCTCAACTAATGAAAAACTGTTTTTT
CASSDWTGPSTNEKLFF
>-|TRBV3-1/TRBV3-2|-|TRBJ2-5
TGTGCCAGCAAAAAAAGGTCAGGGATACACGACCAAGAGACCCAGTACTTC
CASKKRSGIHDQETQYF
>-|TRBV7-2|-|TRBJ1-2
TGTGCCAGCAGCCGGCCAGAGGCAGCCACGGGGGGCTACACCTTC
CASSRPEAATGGYTF
>TRBD1|TRBV5-1|-|TRBJ1-3
TGCGCCAGCAGCTACGGGACAGGGGCATCCTCTGGAAACACCATATATTTT
CASSYGTGASSGNTIYF
>-|TRBV28|-|TRBJ1-1
TGTGCCAGCAGCCTAAGCCCGGGGTCTGAAGCTTTCTTT
CASSLSPGSEAFF
>TRBD1|TRBV2|-|TRBJ1-1
TGTGCCAGCAGTGAAGTGACAGGGGATAGAACTGAAGCTTTCTTT
CASSEVTGDRTEAFF
>TRBD2|TRBV4-1|few|TRBJ2-5
TGCGCCAGCAGCCCGACCGGGACTAGCGGGTCCGAAGAGACCCAGTACTTC
CASSPTGTSGSEETQYF
>-|TRBV12-3/TRBV12-4|-|TRBJ2-3
TGTGCCAGCCGGAGAGCGAGCTTGGATACGCAGTATTTT
CASRRASLDTQYF
>TRBD2|TRBV24-1|few|TRBJ2-3
TGTGCCACCAGTGGTCAGGGACTAGCGGGCCGGAGCACAGATACGCAGTATTTT
CATSGQGLAGRSTDTQYF
>TRBD2|TRBV11-2|-|TRBJ2-2
TGTGCCAGCAGCGGACTAGCGGCCGCCACCGGGGAGCTGTTTTTT
CASSGLAAATGELFF
>-|TRBV10-3|-|TRBJ2-7
TGTGCCATCAGAGTCACTGGGACATCCCTGAGCTCCTACGAGCAGTACTTC
CAIRVTGTSLSSYEQYF
>-|TRBV19|few|TRBJ2-7
TGTGCCAGTAGTATAGATCTGAGGGCCTACGAGCAGTACTTC
CASSIDLRAYEQYF
>TRBD2|TRBV7-3|-|TRBJ2-3
TGTGCCAGCAGCTTAACGGGCGGGAGCGGGCGCACAGATACGCAGTATTTT
CASSLTGGSGRTDTQYF
>TRBD2|TRBV6-5|-|TRBJ2-1
TGTGCCATATCACTAGCGGACAATGAGCAGTTCTTC
CAISLADNEQFF
>TRBD2|TRBV7-2|-|TRBJ2-7
TGTGCCAGCAGCTTAGGGGCGGGAGGGCCTTACGAGCAGTACTTC
CASSLGAGGPYEQYF
>-|TRBV5-6|-|TRBJ2-7
TGTGCCAGCAGCCCAGGGAATTCCTACGAGCAGTACTTC
CASSPGNSYEQYF
>TRBD1|TRBV5-1|-|TRBJ2-1
TGCGCCAGCACCGTCGACAGGGCGGCGTCCTACAATGAGCAGTTCTTC
CASTVDRAASYNEQFF
>TRBD1|TRBV27|-|TRBJ1-2
TGTGCCAGCAGTCCAGGGGGCCGGGCGGACTATGGCTACACCTTC
CASSPGGRADYGYTF
>-|TRBV5-1|-|TRBJ2-7
TGCGCCAGCAGCTTGGAGGCAGGGACATACTACGAGCAGTACTTC
CASSLEAGTYYEQYF
>-|TRBV5-6|-|TRBJ1-1
TGTGCCAGCAGCCAGAACACTGAAGCTTTCTTT
CASSQNTEAFF
>-|TRBV25-1|-|TRBJ2-1
TGTGCCAGCACAGTACGCAATGAGCAGTTCTTC
CASTVRNEQFF
>TRBD2|TRBV6-5|-|TRBJ2-7
TGTGCCAGCAACCTGGGACTAGCGGGAACCTACGAGCAGTACTTC
CASNLGLAGTYEQYF
>-|TRBV5-1|once|TRBJ1-1
TGCGCCAGCAGCTTAAAGGGGAGGGACACTGAAGCTTTCTTT
CASSLKGRDTEAFF
>TRBD1|TRBV6-5|large|TRBJ2-2
TGTGCCAGCAGTAAGGGACAGGTGAATGGTCAGCTGTTTTTT
CASSKGQVNGQLFF
>-|TRBV28|-|TRBJ1-3
TGTGCCAGCAGTTTAGTAGCGGCGAACACCATATATTTT
CASSLVAANTIYF
>TRBD2|TRBV24-1|-|TRBJ2-5
TGTGCCACCAGTGGGAGCGGGGGGCCGCAAGAGACCCAGTACTTC
CATSGSGGPQETQYF
>-|TRBV7-6|-|TRBJ2-5
TGTGCCAGCAGCTTAGATCCCGGTTCAATGGAGACCCAGTACTTC
CASSLDPGSMETQYF
>TRBD2|TRBV29-1|few|TRBJ2-2
TGCAGCGTTGAGGGCGCGGGGGGCCGAGCGGGGGAGCTGTTTTTT
CSVEGAGGRAGELFF
>TRBD1|TRBV9|-|TRBJ1-2
TGTGCCAGCAGCCCTTCGGGACAGGGGAGTACCTATGGCTACACCTTC
CASSPSGQGSTYGYTF
>-|TRBV19|-|TRBJ1-1
TGTGCCAGTAGTATGTCGGGCAGGGGGAACACTGAAGCTTTCTTT
CASSMSGRGNTEAFF
>-|TRBV5-1|once|TRBJ1-2
TGCGCCAGCAGCTTAGTCGGGAATGGCTACACCTTC
CASSLVGNGYTF
>-|TRBV7-2|-|TRBJ1-2
TGTGCCAGCAGCTTAATCGCGAACTATGGCTACACCTTC
CASSLIANYGYTF
>-|TRBV5-5|-|TRBJ2-7
TGTGCCAGCAGCAACAGGGTATCCTACGAGCAGTACTTC
CASSNRVSYEQYF
>TRBD2|TRBV29-1|-|TRBJ2-1
TGCAGCGTTCCACGGGGACTAGAGCCCTACAATGAGCAGTTCTTC
CSVPRGLEPYNEQFF
>TRBD1|TRBV3-1/TRBV3-2|-|TRBJ2-2
TGTGCCAGCAGCCCTACAGGGGGGACCGGGGAGCTGTTTTTT
CASSPTGGTGELFF